One sample yielded the 14 T cell receptor beta chains listed below, sequenced in a study of siplizumab effects on memory and regulatory T cells. This table comes from immunoSEQ multiplex PCR, and its TCRdb copy is limited to in-frame clones, with some not included. The sample has some 100,000 clones; just under 95% are singletons. What was sequenced was non-Treg CD4+ T cells sorted from blood. The receptors were sampled from a human donor in good health.

The chain uses TRBV5-4 and TRBJ2-1; 7 bases map to TRBD1. Looked up from germline, CDR1 is SGHNT and CDR2 is YYREEE (reference sequence). The CDR3 contains 15 residues. V shed 4 bases, J shed 10 bases, and the junction held 14 bases outside the gene matches. The CDR3 DNA sequence: TGTGCCAGCAGCCCCGACAGGGATGTTGTTGGCGAGCAGTTCTTC. It is translated as CASSPDRDVVGEQFF. Full variable domain (outside the CDR3, taken from reference TRBV5-4 and TRBJ2-1): ETGVTQSPTHLIKTRGQQVTLRCSSQSGHNTVSWYQQALGQGPQFIFQYYREEENGRGNFPPRFSGLQFPNYSSELNVNALELDDSALYLCASSPDRDVVGEQFFGPGTRLTVL.

The chain is built from TRBV7-7 and TRBJ2-3; no firm D call. This CDR3 is built from 8 residues. The V gene lost 5 bases and the J gene lost 11 bases, with 2 bases spanning the gap. Germline CDR1 reads SSHAT; CDR2 reads FNYEAQ (reference sequence). CDR3 nucleotide sequence: TGTGCCAGCAGCAAGCAGTATTTT. Amino acids: CASSKQYF.

This chain connects TRBV11-2 to TRBJ1-2, with D unresolved. The germline V and J ends were trimmed by 5 bases and 6 bases, with 19 bases remaining between them. The CDR3 has 15 amino acids. Germline loops: CDR1 SGHAT, CDR2 FQNNGV. The CDR3 reads CASSPSITPVDGYTF. The CDR3 nucleotides are TGTGCCAGCAGCCCATCGATAACTCCCGTCGATGGCTACACCTTC.

The V gene is TRBV28, the J gene TRBJ1-4; 8 bases align to TRBD1. The germline V gene has CDR1 MDHEN and CDR2 SYDVKM. The CDR3 covers 17 residues. V lost 5 bases, J lost 6 bases, and 14 bases stayed unmatched. The CDR3 reads CASSARQGIIWDEKLFF. As DNA, the CDR3 is TGTGCCAGCAGTGCAAGACAGGGGATAATATGGGATGAAAAACTGTTTTTT.

The V gene is TRBV5-5, the J gene TRBJ2-7; tentative D call: TRBD1 (8 bases). Germline V gives CDR1 SGHKS, CDR2 YYEKEE (reference sequence). Trimming stripped 4 bases from V and 7 bases from J, with 24 bases between. CDR3 length: 16 residues. DNA of the CDR3: TGTGCCAGCAGCACCGCAACAGGGGGGGCGCTGGAAGAGCAGTACTTC. Protein sequence: CASSTATGGALEEQYF.

Comments on this clone: Compared with germline, one end of the junction differs, possibly owing to a read error. The J gene is TRBJ2-7, the V gene TRBV11-2; no reliable D call. The CDR3 contains 12 residues. Germline V gene sequence: CDR1 SGHAT, CDR2 FQNNGV. The CDR3 coding sequence is TGTGCCAGCACCCCACTCATGGGTGAGGCGGACTTC. Residues: CASTPLMGEADF.

J is TRBJ1-4 and V is TRBV5-1, with D unclear. The V gene's germline CDR1 is SGHRS and CDR2 YFSETQ. V shed 0 bases and J shed 5 bases, with 11 bases lying between them. The CDR3 totals 15 residues. The CDR3 DNA reads TGCGCCAGCAGCTTGGTGGTGGGAAGAAATGAAAAACTGTTTTTT. As protein: CASSLVVGRNEKLFF. Based on the CDR3 plus reference TRBV5-1 and TRBJ1-4, the full variable domain is KAGVTQTPRYLIKTRGQQVTLSCSPISGHRSVSWYQQTPGQGLQFLFEYFSETQRNKGNFPGRFSGRQFSNSRSEMNVSTLELGDSALYLCASSLVVGRNEKLFFGSGTQLSVL.

The chain employs TRBV7-8 and TRBJ2-7; D may correspond to TRBD1 or TRBD2 (5 bases each). Trimming left V 5 bases short and J 4 bases short, with 18 bases between. The CDR3 sequence is 15 residues long. Germline CDR1 and CDR2: SGHVS and FQNEAQ. The CDR3 is CASSGETVPSYEQYF. CDR3 bases: TGTGCCAGCAGCGGGGAGACAGTTCCGAGTTACGAGCAGTACTTC.

The chain links TRBV10-3 to TRBJ2-7; a weak D match, TRBD2 (6 bases). Germline CDR1 ENHRY, CDR2 SYGVKD. The germline V and J ends were trimmed by 6 bases and 0 bases, with 15 bases remaining between them. The CDR3 contains 15 residues. Here the CDR3 reads CAISLGTGLSYEQYF. The CDR3 coding sequence is TGTGCCATCAGCCTCGGGACGGGACTCTCCTACGAGCAGTACTTC.

There are a few counts of this clone. The V call is TRBV15, the J call TRBJ2-7; D remains ambiguous. Trimming removed 0 bases at V and 2 bases at J, with 11 bases between. This CDR3 has 15 amino acids. The V gene's germline CDR1 is LNHNV and CDR2 YYDKDF (reference sequence). CDR3 bases: TGTGCCACCAGCAGAGATCGCCGAGCCACCTACGAGCAGTACTTC. Translation gives CATSRDRRATYEQYF.

The chain employs TRBV27 and TRBJ2-1; D gene ambiguous. CDR1 MNHEY and CDR2 SMNVEV come from the germline V gene (reference sequence). The CDR3 has 16 amino acids. Deletions cut 4 bases from V and 0 bases from J, with 13 bases between. CDR3 in amino acids: CASSYYPLSSYNEQFF. CDR3 sequence (DNA): TGTGCCAGCAGTTATTACCCTCTTAGCTCCTACAATGAGCAGTTCTTC.

This clone showed up just once. The CDR3 here is CAISPGTDLTYEQYF. CDR3 bases: TGTGCCATCAGCCCCGGGACAGATTTGACCTACGAGCAGTACTTC. The chain couples TRBV10-3 to TRBJ2-7; 7 bases line up with TRBD1. Germline lookup yields CDR1 ENHRY and CDR2 SYGVKD. The CDR3 sequence is 15 residues long. With 6 bases clipped from V and 2 bases from J, the junction kept 10 bases outside the gene matches.

The rearrangement joins TRBV7-9 to TRBJ1-1; D is perhaps TRBD1 (5 bases). This CDR3 region has 15 residues. Germline CDR1 is SEHNR and CDR2 is FQNEAQ (reference sequence). The V gene lost 1 base and the J gene lost 1 base, with 10 bases spanning the gap. The CDR3 reads CASSLVEGQNTEAFF. The CDR3 nucleotides are TGTGCCAGCAGCTTAGTAGAGGGGCAGAACACTGAAGCTTTCTTT.

In this sample, this clone turned up once. The V gene is TRBV5-1, the J gene TRBJ2-7, with 9 bases lining up with TRBD1. The trim removed 2 bases at V and 4 bases at J, leaving 4 bases unmatched. CDR1 is SGHRS and CDR2 is YFSETQ in the germline V gene. CDR3 length equals 14 residues. DNA of the CDR3: TGCGCCAGCAGCTTTCAACAGGGGGCTTACGAGCAGTACTTC. Translating gives CASSFQQGAYEQYF.